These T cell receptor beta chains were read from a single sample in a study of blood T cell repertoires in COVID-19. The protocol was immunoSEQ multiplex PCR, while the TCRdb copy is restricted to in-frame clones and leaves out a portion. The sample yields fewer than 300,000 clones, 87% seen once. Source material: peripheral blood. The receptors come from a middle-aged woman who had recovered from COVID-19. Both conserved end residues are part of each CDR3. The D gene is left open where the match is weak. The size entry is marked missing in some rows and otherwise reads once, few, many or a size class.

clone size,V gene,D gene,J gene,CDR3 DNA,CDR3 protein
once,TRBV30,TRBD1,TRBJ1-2,TGTGCCTGGAGCCCCCCCCTGACAGGGTACTATGGCTACACCTTC,CAWSPPLTGYYGYTF
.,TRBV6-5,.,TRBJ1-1,TGTGCCAGCAGCGAGTTTATTATGGACACTGAAGCTTTCTTT,CASSEFIMDTEAFF
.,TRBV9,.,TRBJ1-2,TGTGCCAGCAGCGTAGATCTGGACAGAGCTAACTATGGCTACACCTTC,CASSVDLDRANYGYTF
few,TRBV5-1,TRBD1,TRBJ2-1,TGCGCCAGCAGCTTTTACGGGACAGGGTTAAATGAGCAGTTCTTC,CASSFYGTGLNEQFF
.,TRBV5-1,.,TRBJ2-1,TGCGCCAGCAGCGCCACTAGCCCTGCCTACAATGAGCAGTTCTTC,CASSATSPAYNEQFF
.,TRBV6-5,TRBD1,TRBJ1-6,TGTGCCAGTGGCACCGGGACAGGGGGCAGATCACCCCTCCACTTT,CASGTGTGGRSPLHF
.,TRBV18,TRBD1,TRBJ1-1,TGTGCCAGCTCACTCACAGGGGCCACTGAAGCTTTCTTT,CASSLTGATEAFF
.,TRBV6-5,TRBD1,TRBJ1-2,TGTGCCAGCAGTTTGACAGGGGCTCGTGGCTACACCTTC,CASSLTGARGYTF
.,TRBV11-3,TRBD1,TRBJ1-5,TGTGCCAGCATGGACAGGGGGAGCAATCAGCCCCAGCATTTT,CASMDRGSNQPQHF
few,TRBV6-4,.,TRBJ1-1,TGTGCCAGCAGTGAGTCGGGGGGCACTGAAGCTTTCTTT,CASSESGGTEAFF
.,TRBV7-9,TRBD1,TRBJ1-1,TGTGCCAGCAGCTGGACGACAGGGGGCGGGAGCACTGAAGCTTTCTTT,CASSWTTGGGSTEAFF
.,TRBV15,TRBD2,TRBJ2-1,TGTGCCACCACACGAGCGAGCGGGGGGCAAAACAATGAGCAGTTCTTC,CATTRASGGQNNEQFF
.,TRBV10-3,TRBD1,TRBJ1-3,TGTGCCATCAGTGAGAGGACAGGGAACTCTGGAAACACCATATATTTT,CAISERTGNSGNTIYF
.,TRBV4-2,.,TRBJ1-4,TGTGCCAGCAGCTCTCGCGGGGGATTAGGAGAAAAACTGTTTTTT,CASSSRGGLGEKLFF
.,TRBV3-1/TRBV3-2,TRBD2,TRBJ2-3,TGTGCCAGCAGCCAATGGGGCGCTAGCGGGGGACAAATCACAGATACGCAGTATTTT,CASSQWGASGGQITDTQYF
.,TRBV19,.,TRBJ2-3,TGTGCCAGTAGTCGACCCAGGGGCCAATCTCGGGATACGCAGTATTTT,CASSRPRGQSRDTQYF
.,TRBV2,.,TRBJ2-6,TGTGCCAGCGCACGGGACAGGGCCAACGTCCTGACTTTC,CASARDRANVLTF
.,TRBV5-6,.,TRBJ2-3,TGTGCCAGCAGCATCCGACGGGGTATAACAGATACGCAGTATTTT,CASSIRRGITDTQYF
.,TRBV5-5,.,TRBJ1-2,TGTGCCAGCAGCTTGTGGACAGCTCCTAACTATGGCTACACCTTC,CASSLWTAPNYGYTF
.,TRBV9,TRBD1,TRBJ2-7,TGTGCCAGCAGCGTAGCCCTAGACAGGGGACAGTACTTC,CASSVALDRGQYF
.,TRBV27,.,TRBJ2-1,TGTGCCAGCAGTTTATTAGGACAGATAAACAATGAGCAGTTCTTC,CASSLLGQINNEQFF
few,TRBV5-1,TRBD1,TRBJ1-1,TGCGCCAGCAGCATAGGGGGCTGGAACACTGAAGCTTTCTTT,CASSIGGWNTEAFF
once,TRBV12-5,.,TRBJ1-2,TGTGCTAGTGGTCCCTCCGGACAGCCTCTCTATGGCTACACCTTC,CASGPSGQPLYGYTF
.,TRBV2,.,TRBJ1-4,TGTGCCAGCGGCCCCGGGACAATTTACGAAAAACTGTTTTTT,CASGPGTIYEKLFF
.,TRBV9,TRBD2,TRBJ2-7,TGTGCCAGCAGCCTCGGGGGGGACGGTCACTACGAGCAGTACTTC,CASSLGGDGHYEQYF
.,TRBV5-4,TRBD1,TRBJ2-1,TGTGCCAGCAGCCAACCGAGACAGGGGGGGGATGAGCAGTTCTTC,CASSQPRQGGDEQFF
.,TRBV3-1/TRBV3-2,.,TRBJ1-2,TGTGCCAGCAGCCAATCCATCGGGGGCTACACCTTC,CASSQSIGGYTF
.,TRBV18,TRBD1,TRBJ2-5,TGTGCCAGCTCACCGGACAGGGGTGAGACCCAGTACTTC,CASSPDRGETQYF
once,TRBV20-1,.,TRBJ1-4,TGCAGTGCTAGAAGGGGACTGTTTTTT,CSARRGLFF
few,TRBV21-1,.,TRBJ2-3,TGTGCCAGCAGCCCTCTGGAGGGGGCGAGGACAGATACGCAGTATTTT,CASSPLEGARTDTQYF
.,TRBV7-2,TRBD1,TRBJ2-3,TGTGCCAGCAGCTTAGGGCCACAGGGGGGCGCAGATACGCAGTATTTT,CASSLGPQGGADTQYF
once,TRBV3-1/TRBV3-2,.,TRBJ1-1,TGTGCCAGCAGCCTCCGCCGCGGGGGAAGGGTAGCTTTCTTT,CASSLRRGGRVAFF
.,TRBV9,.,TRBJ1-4,TGTGCCAGCAGCGTCACCGGGACACGTTCCCTTACTAATGAAAAACTGTTTTTT,CASSVTGTRSLTNEKLFF
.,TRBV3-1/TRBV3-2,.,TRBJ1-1,TGTGCCAGCAGCCAGCACAGGGACACTGAAGCTTTCTTT,CASSQHRDTEAFF
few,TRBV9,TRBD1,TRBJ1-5,TGTGCCAGCAGCCCAAGGGACAGCCTCAATCAGCCCCAGCATTTT,CASSPRDSLNQPQHF
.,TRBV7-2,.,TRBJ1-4,TGTGCCAGCAGCTCGTTATCAGGTGGTGGGAGAAAACTGTTTTTT,CASSSLSGGGRKLFF
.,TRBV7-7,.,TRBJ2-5,TGTGCCAGCAGCTTTGGGCTCGGCGGGGCGGTTTTGGAGACCCAGTACTTC,CASSFGLGGAVLETQYF
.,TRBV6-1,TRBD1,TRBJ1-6,TGTGCCAGCAGCCACAGGGGGGTTAATTCACCCCTCCACTTT,CASSHRGVNSPLHF
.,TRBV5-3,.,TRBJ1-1,TGTGCCAGAAGCCACGGTAGGGGGATGAACACTGAAGCTTTCTTT,CARSHGRGMNTEAFF